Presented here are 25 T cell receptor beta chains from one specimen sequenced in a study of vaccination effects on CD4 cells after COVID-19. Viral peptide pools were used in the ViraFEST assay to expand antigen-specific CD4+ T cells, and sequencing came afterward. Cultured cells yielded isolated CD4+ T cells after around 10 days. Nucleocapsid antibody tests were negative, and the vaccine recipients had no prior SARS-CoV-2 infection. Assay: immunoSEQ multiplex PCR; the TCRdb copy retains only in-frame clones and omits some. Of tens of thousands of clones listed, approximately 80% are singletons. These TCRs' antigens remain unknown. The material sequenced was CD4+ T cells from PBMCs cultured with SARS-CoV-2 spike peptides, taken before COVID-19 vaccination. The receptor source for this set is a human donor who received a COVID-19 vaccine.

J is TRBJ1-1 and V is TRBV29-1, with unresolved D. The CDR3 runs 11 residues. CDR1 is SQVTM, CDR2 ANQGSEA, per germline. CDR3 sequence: CRVTVNTEAFF. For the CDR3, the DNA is TGCAGGGTTACAGTGAACACTGAAGCTTTCTTT.

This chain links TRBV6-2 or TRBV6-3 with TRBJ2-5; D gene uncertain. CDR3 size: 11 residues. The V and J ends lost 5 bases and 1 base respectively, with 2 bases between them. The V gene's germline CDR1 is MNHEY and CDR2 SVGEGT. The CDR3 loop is CASSLQETQYF. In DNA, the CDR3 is TGTGCCAGCAGTCTCCAAGAGACCCAGTACTTC.

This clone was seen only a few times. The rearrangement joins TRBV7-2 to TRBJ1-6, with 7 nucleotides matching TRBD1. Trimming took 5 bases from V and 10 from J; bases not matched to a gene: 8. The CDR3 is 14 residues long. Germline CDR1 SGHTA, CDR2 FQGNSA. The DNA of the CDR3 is TGTGCCAGCAGCCCCGACAGGGAGGGATCACCCCTCCACTTT. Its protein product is CASSPDREGSPLHF.

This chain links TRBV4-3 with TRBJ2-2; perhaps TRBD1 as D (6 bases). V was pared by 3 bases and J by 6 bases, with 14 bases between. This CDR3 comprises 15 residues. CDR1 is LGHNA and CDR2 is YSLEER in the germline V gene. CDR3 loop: CASSQVVGTPGELFF. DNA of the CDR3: TGCGCCAGCAGCCAGGTAGTTGGGACACCCGGGGAGCTGTTTTTT.

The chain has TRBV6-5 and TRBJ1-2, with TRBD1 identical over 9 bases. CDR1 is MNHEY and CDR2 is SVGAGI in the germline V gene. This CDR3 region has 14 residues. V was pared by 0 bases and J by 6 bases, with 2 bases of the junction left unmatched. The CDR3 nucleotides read TGTGCCAGCAGTTACTCGACAGGGGGTGATGGCTACACCTTC. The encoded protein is CASSYSTGGDGYTF.

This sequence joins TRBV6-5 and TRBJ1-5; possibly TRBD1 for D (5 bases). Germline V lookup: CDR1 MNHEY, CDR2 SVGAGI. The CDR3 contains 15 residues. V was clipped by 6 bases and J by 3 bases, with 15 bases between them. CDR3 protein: CASSRSLGDNQPQHF. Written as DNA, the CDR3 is TGTGCCAGCAGCCGTTCTCTGGGGGACAATCAGCCCCAGCATTTT.

CDR3 sequence (DNA): TGCGCCAGCAGCTGGGGCGGGGGGGCCGGTACAGATACGCAGTATTTT. Translating gives CASSWGGGAGTDTQYF. The chain has TRBV5-1 and TRBJ2-3; 9 nucleotides align to TRBD2. The junction had 8 bases not matched to a gene; V was cut back by 3 bases and J by 3 bases. Germline assignment: CDR1 SGHRS and CDR2 YFSETQ. CDR3 length equals 16 residues. Drawing the rest from reference TRBV5-1 and TRBJ2-3, the complete variable domain is KAGVTQTPRYLIKTRGQQVTLSCSPISGHRSVSWYQQTPGQGLQFLFEYFSETQRNKGNFPGRFSGRQFSNSRSEMNVSTLELGDSALYLCASSWGGGAGTDTQYFGPGTRLTVL.

The CDR3 loop reads CASSLKGSNTGELFF. DNA of the CDR3: TGTGCCAGCAGCTTAAAAGGCTCGAACACCGGGGAGCTGTTTTTT. This chain links TRBV7-3 with TRBJ2-2; D not certain. V dropped 1 base and J dropped 0 bases, with 6 bases sitting between them. The CDR3 sequence is 15 residues long. CDR1 is SGHTA, CDR2 FQGTGA, per germline.

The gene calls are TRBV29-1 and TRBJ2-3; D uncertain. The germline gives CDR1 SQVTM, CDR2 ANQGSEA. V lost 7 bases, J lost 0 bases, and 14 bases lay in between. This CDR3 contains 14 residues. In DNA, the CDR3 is TGCAGCGCAGGCCGCGGCACTAGCACAGATACGCAGTATTTT. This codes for CSAGRGTSTDTQYF.

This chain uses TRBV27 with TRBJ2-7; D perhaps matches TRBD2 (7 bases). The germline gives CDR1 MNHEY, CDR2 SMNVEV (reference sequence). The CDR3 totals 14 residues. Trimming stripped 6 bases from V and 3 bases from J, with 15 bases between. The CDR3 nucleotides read TGTGCCAGCAGGAAAGGGGGGGCTATCTACGAGCAGTACGTC. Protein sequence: CASRKGGAIYEQYV.

The CDR3 sequence: CASSQDFGAPYGYTF. The CDR3 region has the DNA TGCGCCAGCAGCCAAGATTTCGGGGCGCCATATGGCTACACCTTC. This chain connects TRBV4-3 to TRBJ1-2, with a tentative D call TRBD1 (5 bases). Germline CDR1 reads LGHNA; CDR2 reads YSLEER. Between the trimmed V and J ends, which lost 0 bases and 5 bases, there was a span of 13 bases. The CDR3 is 15 residues long.

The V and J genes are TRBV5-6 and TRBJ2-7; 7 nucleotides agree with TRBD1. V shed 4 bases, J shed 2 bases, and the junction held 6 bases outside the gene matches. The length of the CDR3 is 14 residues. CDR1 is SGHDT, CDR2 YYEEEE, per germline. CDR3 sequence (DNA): TGTGCCAGCAGCCCATTGGGACAGACCTACGAGCAGTACGTC. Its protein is CASSPLGQTYEQYV.

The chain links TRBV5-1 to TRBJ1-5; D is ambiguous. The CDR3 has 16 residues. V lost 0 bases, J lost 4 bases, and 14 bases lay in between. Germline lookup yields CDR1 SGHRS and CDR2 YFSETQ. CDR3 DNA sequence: TGCGCCAGCAGCTTGGGGGGAGGGCAGGCGAATCAGCCCCAGCATTTT. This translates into CASSLGGGQANQPQHF.

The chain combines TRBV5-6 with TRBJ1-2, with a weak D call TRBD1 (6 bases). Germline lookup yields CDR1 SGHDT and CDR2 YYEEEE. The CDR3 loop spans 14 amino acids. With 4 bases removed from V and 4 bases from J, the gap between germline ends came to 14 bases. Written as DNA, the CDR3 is TGTGCCAGCAGCCCGGGCAGGGGATTCTATGGCTACACCTTC. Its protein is CASSPGRGFYGYTF.

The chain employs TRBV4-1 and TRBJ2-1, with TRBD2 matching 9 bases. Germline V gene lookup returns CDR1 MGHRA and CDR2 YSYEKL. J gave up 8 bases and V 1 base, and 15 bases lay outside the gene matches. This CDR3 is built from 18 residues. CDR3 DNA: TGCGCCAGCAGCCAAGTAGGGAGCGGGGGGCCTTCGGGCGATGAGCAGTTCTTC. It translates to CASSQVGSGGPSGDEQFF.

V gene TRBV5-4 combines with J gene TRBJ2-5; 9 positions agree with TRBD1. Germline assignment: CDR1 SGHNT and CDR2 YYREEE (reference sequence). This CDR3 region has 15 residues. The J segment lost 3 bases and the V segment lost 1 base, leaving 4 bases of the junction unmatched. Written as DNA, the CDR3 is TGTGCCAGCAGCTTGTGGGACAGGGTGAAAGAGACCCAGTACTTC. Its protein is CASSLWDRVKETQYF.

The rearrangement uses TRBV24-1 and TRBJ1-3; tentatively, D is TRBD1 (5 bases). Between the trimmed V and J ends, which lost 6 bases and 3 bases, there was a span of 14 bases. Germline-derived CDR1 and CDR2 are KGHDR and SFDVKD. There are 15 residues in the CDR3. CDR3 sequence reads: CATSPGGALGNTIYF. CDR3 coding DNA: TGTGCCACCAGTCCAGGCGGGGCGCTTGGAAACACCATATATTTT.

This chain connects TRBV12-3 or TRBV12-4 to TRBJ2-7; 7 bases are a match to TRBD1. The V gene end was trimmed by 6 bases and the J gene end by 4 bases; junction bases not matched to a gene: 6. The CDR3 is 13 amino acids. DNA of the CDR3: TGTGCCAGCAGCCACGGGACAGTGTACGAGCAGTACGTC. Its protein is CASSHGTVYEQYV.

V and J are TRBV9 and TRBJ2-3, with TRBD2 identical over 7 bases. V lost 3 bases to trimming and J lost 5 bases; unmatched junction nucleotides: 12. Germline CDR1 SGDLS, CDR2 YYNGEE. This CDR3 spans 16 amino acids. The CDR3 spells CASSGTGGSRKDTQYF. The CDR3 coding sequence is TGTGCCAGCAGCGGAACCGGGGGGTCGAGAAAAGATACGCAGTATTTT.

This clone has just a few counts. CDR3 DNA sequence: TGTGCCAGCAGCCTTTTTTCCCACTACACCTTC. Its translation: CASSLFSHYTF. V gene TRBV2 combines with J gene TRBJ1-2, with D unclear. This CDR3 has 11 amino acids. Germline V lookup: CDR1 SNHLY, CDR2 FYNNEI. The ends were cut back, 6 bases at V and 10 bases at J, with 12 bases in the middle.

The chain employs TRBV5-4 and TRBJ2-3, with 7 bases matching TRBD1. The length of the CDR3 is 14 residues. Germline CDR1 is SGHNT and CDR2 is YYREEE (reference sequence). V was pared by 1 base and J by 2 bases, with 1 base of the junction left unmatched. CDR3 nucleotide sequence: TGTGCCAGCAGCTTGACAGGGGTCACAGATACGCAGTATTTT. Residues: CASSLTGVTDTQYF.

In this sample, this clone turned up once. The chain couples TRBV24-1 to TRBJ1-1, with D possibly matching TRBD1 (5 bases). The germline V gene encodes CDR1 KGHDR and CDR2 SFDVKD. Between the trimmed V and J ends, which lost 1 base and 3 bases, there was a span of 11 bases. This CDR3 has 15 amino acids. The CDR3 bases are TGTGCCACCAGTGATTTTTTAGCAGGGCACACTGAAGCTTTCTTT. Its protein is CATSDFLAGHTEAFF.

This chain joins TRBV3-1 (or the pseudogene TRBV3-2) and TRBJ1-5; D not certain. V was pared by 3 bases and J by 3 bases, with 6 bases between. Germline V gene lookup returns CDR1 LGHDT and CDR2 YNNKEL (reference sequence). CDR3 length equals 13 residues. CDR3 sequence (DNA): TGTGCCAGCAGCCAGCAGTCCAATCAGCCCCAGCATTTT. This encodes CASSQQSNQPQHF.

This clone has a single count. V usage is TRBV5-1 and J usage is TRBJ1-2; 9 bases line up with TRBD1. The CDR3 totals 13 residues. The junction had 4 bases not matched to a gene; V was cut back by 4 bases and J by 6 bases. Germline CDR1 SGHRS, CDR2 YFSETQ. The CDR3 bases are TGCGCCAGCAGCGTGGGACAGGGCGATGGCTACACCTTC. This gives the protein CASSVGQGDGYTF.

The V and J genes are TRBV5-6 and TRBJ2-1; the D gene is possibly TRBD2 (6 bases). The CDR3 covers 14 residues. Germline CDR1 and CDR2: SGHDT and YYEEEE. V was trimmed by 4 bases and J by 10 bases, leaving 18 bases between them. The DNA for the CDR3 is TGTGCCAGCAGCCGCGCGGGGCCTTCCAGGGAGCAGTTCTTC. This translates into CASSRAGPSREQFF.